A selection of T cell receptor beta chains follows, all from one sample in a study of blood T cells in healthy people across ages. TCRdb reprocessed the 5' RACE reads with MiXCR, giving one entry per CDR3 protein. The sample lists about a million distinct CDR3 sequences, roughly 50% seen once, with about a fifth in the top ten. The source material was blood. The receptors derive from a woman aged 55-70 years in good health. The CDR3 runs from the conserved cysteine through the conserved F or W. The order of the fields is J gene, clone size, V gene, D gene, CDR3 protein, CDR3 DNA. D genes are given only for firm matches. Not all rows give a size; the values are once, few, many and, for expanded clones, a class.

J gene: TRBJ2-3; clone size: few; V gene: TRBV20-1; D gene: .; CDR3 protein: CSARSPSGGGTDTQYF; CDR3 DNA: TGCAGTGCTAGATCACCGTCAGGGGGAGGTACAGATACGCAGTATTTT
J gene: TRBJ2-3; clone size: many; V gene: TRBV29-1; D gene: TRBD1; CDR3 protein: CSVTTGGGSDTQYF; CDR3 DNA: TGCAGCGTCACCACAGGGGGCGGTTCGGATACGCAGTATTTT
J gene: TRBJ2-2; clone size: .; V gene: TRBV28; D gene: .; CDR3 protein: CASREGRVNTGELFF; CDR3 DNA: TGTGCCAGCCGAGAGGGACGAGTAAACACCGGGGAGCTGTTTTTT
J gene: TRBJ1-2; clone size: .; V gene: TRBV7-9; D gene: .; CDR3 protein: CASSFGGHYGYTF; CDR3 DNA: TGTGCCAGCAGCTTTGGGGGGCACTATGGCTACACCTTC
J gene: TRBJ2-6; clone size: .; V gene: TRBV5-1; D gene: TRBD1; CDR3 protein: CASSPKPRKGAAGKGANVLTF; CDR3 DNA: TGCGCCAGCAGCCCGAAACCCAGAAAGGGGGCGGCAGGGAAAGGAGCCAACGTCCTGACTTTC
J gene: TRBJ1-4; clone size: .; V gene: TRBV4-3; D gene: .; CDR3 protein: CASSQGSRNEKLFF; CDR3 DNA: TGCGCCAGCAGCCAAGGTTCGAGAAATGAAAAACTGTTTTTT
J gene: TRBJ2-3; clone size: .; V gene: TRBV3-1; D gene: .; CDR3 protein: CASSQEPQVDTQYF; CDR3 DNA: TGTGCCAGCAGCCAAGAACCCCAGGTAGATACGCAGTATTTT
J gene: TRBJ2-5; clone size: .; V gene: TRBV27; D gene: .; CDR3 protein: CASSLSVLNGEQYF; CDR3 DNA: TGTGCCAGCAGTTTATCAGTGCTCAACGGGGAGCAGTACTTC
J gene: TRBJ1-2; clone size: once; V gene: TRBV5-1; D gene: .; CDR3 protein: CASSFLLGATNYGYTF; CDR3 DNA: TGCGCCAGCAGCTTTTTATTGGGGGCGACTAACTATGGCTACACCTTC
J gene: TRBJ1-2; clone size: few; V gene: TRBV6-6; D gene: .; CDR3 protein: CASLSGRGYYGYTF; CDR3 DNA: TGTGCCAGCCTTTCGGGAAGGGGCTACTATGGCTACACCTTC
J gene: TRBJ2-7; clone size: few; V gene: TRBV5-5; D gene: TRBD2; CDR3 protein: CASSQGLADYEQYF; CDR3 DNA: TGTGCCAGCAGCCAGGGACTAGCGGACTACGAGCAGTACTTC
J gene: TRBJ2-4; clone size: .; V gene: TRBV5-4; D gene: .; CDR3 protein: CASSIDQGGNIQYF; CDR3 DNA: TGTGCCAGCAGCATCGACCAGGGGGGAAACATTCAGTACTTC
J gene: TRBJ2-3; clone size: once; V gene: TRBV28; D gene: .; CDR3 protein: CASSSRQVGDTQYF; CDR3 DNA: TGTGCCAGCAGTTCAAGACAGGTTGGGGATACGCAGTATTTT
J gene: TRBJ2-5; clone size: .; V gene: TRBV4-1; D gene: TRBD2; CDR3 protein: CASSQETSFNEQYF; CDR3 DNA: TGCGCCAGCAGCCAAGAGACTAGCTTCAATGAGCAGTACTTC
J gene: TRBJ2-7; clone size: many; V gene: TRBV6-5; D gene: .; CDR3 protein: CASSYSQGEYEQYF; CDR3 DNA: TGTGCCAGCAGTTACTCGCAGGGAGAGTACGAGCAGTACTTC
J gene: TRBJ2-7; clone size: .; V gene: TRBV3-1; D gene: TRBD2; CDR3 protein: CASSQELAGGLEQYF; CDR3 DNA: TGTGCCAGCAGCCAAGAACTAGCGGGAGGCTTAGAGCAGTACTTC
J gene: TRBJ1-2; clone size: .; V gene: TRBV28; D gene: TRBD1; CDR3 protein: CASTFRGGGYTF; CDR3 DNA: TGTGCCAGCACCTTCAGGGGGGGTGGCTACACCTTC
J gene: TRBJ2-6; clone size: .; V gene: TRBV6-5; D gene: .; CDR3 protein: CAGSSLSAGANVLTF; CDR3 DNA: TGTGCCGGCAGCTCCCTCAGTGCTGGGGCCAACGTCCTGACTTTC
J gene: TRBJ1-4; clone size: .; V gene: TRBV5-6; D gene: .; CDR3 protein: CASSYISTNEKLFF; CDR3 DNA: TGTGCCAGCAGCTATATTTCAACTAATGAAAAACTGTTTTTT
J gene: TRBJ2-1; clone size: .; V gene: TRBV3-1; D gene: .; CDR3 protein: CASSQAVGGPYNEQFF; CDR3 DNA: TGTGCCAGCAGCCAAGCTGTGGGAGGCCCCTACAATGAGCAGTTCTTC
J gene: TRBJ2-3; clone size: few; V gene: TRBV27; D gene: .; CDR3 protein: CASTYRTSSSTDTQYF; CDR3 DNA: TGTGCCAGCACCTACCGGACCTCCTCTAGCACAGATACGCAGTATTTT
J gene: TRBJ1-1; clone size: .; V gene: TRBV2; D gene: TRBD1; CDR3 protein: CASTTGQARGTEAFF; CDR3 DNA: TGTGCCAGCACCACGGGACAGGCTCGGGGCACTGAAGCTTTCTTT
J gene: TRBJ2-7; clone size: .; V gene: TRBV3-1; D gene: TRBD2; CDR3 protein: CASSQGKLAGVPYEQYF; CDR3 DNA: TGTGCCAGCAGCCAAGGAAAACTAGCGGGAGTTCCCTACGAGCAGTACTTC
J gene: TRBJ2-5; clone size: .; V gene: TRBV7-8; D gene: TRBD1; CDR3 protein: CVSSLVGGQGKETQYF; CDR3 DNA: TGTGTCAGCAGCTTAGTAGGCGGACAGGGGAAAGAGACCCAGTACTTC
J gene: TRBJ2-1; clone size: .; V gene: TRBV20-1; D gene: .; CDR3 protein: CSARGRSSYNEQFF; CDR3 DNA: TGCAGTGCTAGAGGCAGGAGCTCCTACAATGAGCAGTTCTTC
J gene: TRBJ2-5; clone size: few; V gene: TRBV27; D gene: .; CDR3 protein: CASNRRGALTLGETQYF; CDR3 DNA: TGTGCCAGCAATCGCAGGGGGGCCTTAACCCTGGGAGAGACCCAGTACTTC
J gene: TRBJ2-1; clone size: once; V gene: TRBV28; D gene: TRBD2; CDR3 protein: CASRPRLAGGEQFF; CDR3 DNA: TGTGCCAGCAGGCCAAGACTAGCGGGAGGTGAGCAGTTCTTC
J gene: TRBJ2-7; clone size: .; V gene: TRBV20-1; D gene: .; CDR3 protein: CSANANYEQYF; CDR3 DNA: TGCAGTGCTAACGCTAACTACGAGCAGTACTTC
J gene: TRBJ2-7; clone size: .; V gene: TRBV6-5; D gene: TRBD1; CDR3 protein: CASSRDRGQDEQYF; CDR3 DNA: TGTGCCAGCAGTCGGGACAGGGGGCAGGACGAGCAGTACTTC
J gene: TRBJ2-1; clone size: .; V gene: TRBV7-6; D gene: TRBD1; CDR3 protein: CASSLGSPRDRNNEQFF; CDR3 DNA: TGTGCCAGCAGCTTAGGGTCCCCCCGGGACAGGAACAATGAGCAGTTCTTC
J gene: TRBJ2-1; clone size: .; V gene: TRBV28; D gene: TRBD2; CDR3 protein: CASSFGSGSYNEQFF; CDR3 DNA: TGTGCCAGCAGCTTCGGTAGCGGGAGCTACAATGAGCAGTTCTTC